Below are 32 T cell receptor beta chains sequenced from a single sample in a study of blood T cell repertoires in COVID-19. TCRdb's table, derived via immunoSEQ multiplex PCR, lists solely in-frame clones and lacks some. This table holds more than 70,000 clones, about 87% found once. Source material: peripheral blood. The receptors were gathered from a human donor in a cohort sampled during active COVID-19.

V usage is TRBV30 and J usage is TRBJ2-5; 13 bases map to TRBD2. Looked up from germline, CDR1 is GTSNPN and CDR2 is SVGIG (reference sequence). The CDR3 has 17 residues. V trimming: 4 bases; J trimming: 2 bases; junction bases outside the gene matches: 10. This chain's CDR3 is CAWTLLAGGPMQETQYF. In nucleotides, the CDR3 is TGTGCCTGGACTCTACTAGCGGGAGGGCCAATGCAAGAGACCCAGTACTTC. The full variable domain, with the rest looked up from reference TRBV30 and TRBJ2-5, is SQTIHQWPATLVQPVGSPLSLECTVEGTSNPNLYWYRQAAGRGLQLLFYSVGIGQISSEVPQNLSASRPQDRQFILSSKKLLLSDSGFYLCAWTLLAGGPMQETQYFGPGTRLLVL.

The rearrangement joins TRBV6-4 to TRBJ2-3; 11 bases fit TRBD2. The CDR3 is 16 amino acids. The ends lost 4 bases at V and 6 bases at J; junction bases unmatched: 9. In germline, CDR1 is MRHNA, CDR2 SNTAGT. The CDR3 DNA reads as TGTGCCAGCAGTGTACTAGCGGGGGCCCTCAAGGATACGCAGTATTTT. Protein product: CASSVLAGALKDTQYF.

The J gene is TRBJ1-3, the V gene TRBV28, with a weak D call TRBD1 (6 bases). The CDR3 spans 14 residues. The ends were cut back, 4 bases at V and 2 bases at J, with 9 bases in the middle. Germline CDR1 is MDHEN and CDR2 is SYDVKM. Here the CDR3 DNA reads TGTGCCAGCAGTTCTACAGGGACTGGAAACACCATATATTTT. Residues: CASSSTGTGNTIYF.

The V gene is TRBV9, the J gene TRBJ1-1, with 10 bases that match TRBD1. CDR3 length: 15 residues. From germline, CDR1 is SGDLS and CDR2 YYNGEE. V lost 3 bases, J lost 4 bases, and 6 bases stayed unmatched. The CDR3 sequence: CASSAWTGGSTEAFF. CDR3 DNA sequence: TGTGCCAGCAGCGCCTGGACAGGGGGTAGCACTGAAGCTTTCTTT.

The V and J genes are TRBV5-1 and TRBJ2-4, with 11 nucleotides matching TRBD2. Trimming took 0 bases from V and 6 from J; bases not matched to a gene: 14. The CDR3 runs 19 residues. Germline V gives CDR1 SGHRS, CDR2 YFSETQ. DNA of the CDR3: TGCGCCAGCAGCTTGGCGGCAGGGCTAGCGGGGGGCGGGGGAAACATTCAGTACTTC. Translated: CASSLAAGLAGGGGNIQYF. The full variable domain, its missing parts supplied by reference TRBV5-1 and TRBJ2-4, is KAGVTQTPRYLIKTRGQQVTLSCSPISGHRSVSWYQQTPGQGLQFLFEYFSETQRNKGNFPGRFSGRQFSNSRSEMNVSTLELGDSALYLCASSLAAGLAGGGGNIQYFGAGTRLSVL.

This chain connects TRBV30 to TRBJ1-2; a possible D gene is TRBD1 (5 bases). The length of the CDR3 is 15 residues. Germline lookup yields CDR1 GTSNPN and CDR2 SVGIG (reference sequence). With 0 bases removed from V and 4 bases from J, the gap between germline ends came to 15 bases. CDR3 residues: CAWSVRFGAGYGYTF. In DNA, the CDR3 is TGTGCCTGGAGTGTTCGTTTTGGGGCTGGCTATGGCTACACCTTC.

In its sample, this clone was seen a few times. The gene calls are TRBV6-5 and TRBJ1-5; D remains ambiguous. Germline CDR1 is MNHEY and CDR2 is SVGAGI. The CDR3 length is 15 residues. The V and J ends lost 5 bases and 4 bases respectively, with 15 bases between them. CDR3 sequence (DNA): TGTGCCAGCAGTCTCTCCGGGTTTGCAAATCAGCCCCAGCATTTT. It codes for CASSLSGFANQPQHF.

This chain uses TRBV15 with TRBJ2-5; 12 bases agree with TRBD2. The CDR3 loop spans 16 amino acids. Germline lookup yields CDR1 LNHNV and CDR2 YYDKDF (reference sequence). Trimming at V came to 3 bases and at J to 1 base, leaving 3 bases not matched to a gene. The CDR3 spells CATSRRLAGAQETQYF. Here the CDR3 DNA reads TGTGCCACCAGCAGGCGACTAGCGGGGGCCCAAGAGACCCAGTACTTC.

V and J are TRBV5-5 and TRBJ2-1; weak D call: TRBD2 (5 bases). Germline CDR1 reads SGHKS; CDR2 reads YYEKEE (reference sequence). This CDR3 has 17 amino acids. V was clipped by 5 bases and J by 0 bases, with 18 bases between them. DNA for the CDR3: TGTGCCAGCAGGCAACCGGGGATAGAAAGCTCCTACAATGAGCAGTTCTTC. Translated, it gives CASRQPGIESSYNEQFF. The full variable domain, completed using reference TRBV5-5 and TRBJ2-1, is DAGVTQSPTHLIKTRGQQVTLRCSPISGHKSVSWYQQVLGQGPQFIFQYYEKEERGRGNFPDRFSARQFPNYSSELNVNALLLGDSALYLCASRQPGIESSYNEQFFGPGTRLTVL.

The gene calls are TRBV7-2 and TRBJ2-7, with D perhaps TRBD1 (6 bases). Trimming left V 5 bases short and J 0 bases short, with 11 bases between. The germline CDR1 and CDR2 sequences are SGHTA and FQGNSA. CDR3 length equals 14 residues. The CDR3 loop reads CASSVTGPSYEQYF. CDR3 in DNA: TGTGCCAGCAGCGTTACAGGGCCCTCCTACGAGCAGTACTTC.

The rearrangement uses TRBV29-1 and TRBJ1-4; D not certain. Germline CDR1 is SQVTM and CDR2 is ANQGSEA. There are 13 residues in the CDR3. Trimming took off 5 bases at V and 8 bases at J, with 15 bases between the two ends. The CDR3 DNA sequence: TGCAGCGTTATTCAGCCAATCGGGGAAAAACTGTTTTTT. Residues: CSVIQPIGEKLFF.

This chain uses TRBV19 with TRBJ1-5; weak D call: TRBD1 (5 bases). Germline-derived CDR1 and CDR2 are LNHDA and SQIVND (reference sequence). This CDR3 has 16 residues. The ends were cut back, 7 bases at V and 2 bases at J, with 18 bases in the middle. CDR3 loop: CASTTASSRGNQPQHF. Written as DNA, the CDR3 is TGTGCCAGTACGACAGCATCATCCCGGGGCAATCAGCCCCAGCATTTT. The whole variable domain, remainder taken from reference TRBV19 and TRBJ1-5, is DGGITQSPKYLFRKEGQNVTLSCEQNLNHDAMYWYRQDPGQGLRLIYYSQIVNDFQKGDIAEGYSVSREKKESFPLTVTSAQKNPTAFYLCASTTASSRGNQPQHFGDGTRLSIL.

The rearrangement joins TRBV3-1 (or the pseudogene TRBV3-2) to TRBJ1-6; D call uncertain. Germline V CDR1 and CDR2: LGHDT, YNNKEL (reference sequence). The CDR3 is 15 amino acids. The V end was cut by 2 bases, the J end by 4 bases, with 9 bases between. CDR3 nucleotide sequence: TGTGCCAGCAGCCAATCCGCCAGTTATAATTCACCCCTCCACTTT. Its translation: CASSQSASYNSPLHF.

The chain is built from TRBV5-1 and TRBJ2-2, with 9 nucleotides matching TRBD1. The CDR3 runs 15 residues. The germline V gene encodes CDR1 SGHRS and CDR2 YFSETQ. V shed 0 bases, J shed 5 bases, and the junction held 2 bases outside the gene matches. The CDR3 sequence: CASSLDRGRTGELFF. For the CDR3, the DNA is TGCGCCAGCAGCTTGGACAGGGGGCGTACCGGGGAGCTGTTTTTT.

J is TRBJ1-5 and V is TRBV5-1; TRBD1 is a possible D gene (5 bases). The germline V gene has CDR1 SGHRS and CDR2 YFSETQ. V lost 2 bases, J lost 6 bases, and 15 bases lay in between. The CDR3 totals 15 residues. CDR3 sequence (DNA): TGCGCCAGCAGCTTCAAATCAGGGCTTGGTCAGCCCCAGCATTTT. It yields the protein CASSFKSGLGQPQHF.

This chain links TRBV11-3 with TRBJ2-3; D gene unclear. The CDR3 is 13 residues long. V shed 5 bases and J shed 2 bases, with 8 bases lying between them. The germline gives CDR1 SGHNT, CDR2 YENEEA. CDR3 amino acids: CASSHRYTDTQYF. Written as DNA, the CDR3 is TGTGCCAGCAGCCACCGGTACACAGATACGCAGTATTTT.

A note on this clone: Compared with germline, one end of the junction differs, possibly owing to a read error. V is TRBV7-7 and J is TRBJ2-2; D is unclear. The germline V gene encodes CDR1 SSHAT and CDR2 FNYEAQ (reference sequence). The CDR3 has 13 amino acids. CDR3 in DNA: TGTGCTAGCAGCCCATTCGAGGACGGGGAGCTGTTTTTT. It is translated as CASSPFEDGELFF.

This clone was seen only once. The chain uses TRBV2 and TRBJ2-3; 11 positions agree with TRBD2. The CDR3 contains 15 residues. The germline gives CDR1 SNHLY, CDR2 FYNNEI. Trimming took 6 bases from V and 5 from J; bases not matched to a gene: 7. The CDR3 sequence: CASRLAGVVGDTQYF. CDR3 bases: TGTGCCAGCAGACTAGCGGGAGTCGTCGGAGATACGCAGTATTTT.

The genes are TRBV2 and TRBJ2-3; D is undetermined. Germline CDR1 SNHLY, CDR2 FYNNEI. Trimming removed 7 bases from V and 2 bases from J, with 13 bases in between. This CDR3 spans 14 amino acids. CDR3 residues: CASILYRDTDTQYF. The CDR3 coding sequence is TGTGCCAGCATTTTGTACAGAGACACAGATACGCAGTATTTT.

J is TRBJ2-5 and V is TRBV5-8; TRBD2 aligns across 9 bases. J was trimmed by 2 bases and V by 4 bases; bases with no gene match: 9. Germline CDR1 reads SGHTS; CDR2 reads YDEGEE. The CDR3 length is 16 residues. The CDR3 nucleotides read TGTGCCAGCAGCAGACTTAGCGGGGGCCCACAAGAGACCCAGTACTTC. Protein sequence: CASSRLSGGPQETQYF.

V is TRBV2 and J is TRBJ2-2, with no clear D. Per the germline V gene, CDR1 is SNHLY and CDR2 is FYNNEI. The V gene lost 6 bases and the J gene lost 8 bases, with 25 bases spanning the gap. The length of the CDR3 is 17 residues. The CDR3 bases are TGTGCCAGCAGCCCACCCGTCGATATAGTCCCCCCGGGGGAGCTGTTTTTT. Encoded protein: CASSPPVDIVPPGELFF.

The gene calls are TRBV30 and TRBJ2-6; 12 bases are a match to TRBD1. This CDR3 is built from 18 residues. Losses at the gene ends were 1 base for V and 0 bases for J; bases not matched to a gene: 4. Per the germline V gene, CDR1 is GTSNPN and CDR2 is SVGIG (reference sequence). CDR3 protein: CAWSGGTGGLSGANVLTF. The CDR3 nucleotides read TGTGCCTGGAGTGGTGGGACAGGGGGCCTCTCTGGGGCCAACGTCCTGACTTTC.

V gene TRBV19 combines with J gene TRBJ1-3; a weak D match, TRBD1 (5 bases). V was pared by 10 bases and J by 0 bases, with 13 bases between. The CDR3 extends over 14 amino acids. Per the germline V gene, CDR1 is LNHDA and CDR2 is SQIVND (reference sequence). Here the CDR3 reads CATLGRGSGNTIYF. CDR3 nucleotide sequence: TGTGCCACCCTAGGGAGGGGCTCTGGAAACACCATATATTTT.

This rearrangement joins TRBV18 to TRBJ2-6; the match to TRBD1 covers 10 bases. V was clipped by 2 bases and J by 0 bases; unmatched bases: 7. From germline, CDR1 is KGHSH and CDR2 LQKENI. CDR3 length equals 19 residues. CDR3 amino acids: CASSPVGTGAFSGANVLTF. Here the CDR3 DNA reads TGTGCCAGCTCACCAGTCGGGACAGGGGCATTCTCTGGGGCCAACGTCCTGACTTTC.

This clone was detected only once. The genes are TRBV30 and TRBJ2-7, with 9 bases lining up with TRBD1. The CDR3 extends over 11 amino acids. CDR1 GTSNPN and CDR2 SVGIG come from the germline V gene (reference sequence). Trimming cost V 8 bases and J 7 bases; bases outside gene matches: 6. The CDR3 reads CARGQGGEQYF. The CDR3 coding sequence is TGTGCCCGGGGACAGGGTGGGGAGCAGTACTTC.

The CDR3 sequence is CASSFKSVPAGLNMNTEAFF. CDR3 coding DNA: TGTGCCAGCAGTTTTAAATCGGTCCCCGCAGGTCTTAACATGAACACTGAAGCTTTCTTT. The chain is built from TRBV27 and TRBJ1-1; D call uncertain. The CDR3 contains 20 residues. From germline, CDR1 is MNHEY and CDR2 SMNVEV (reference sequence). The V end was cut by 3 bases, the J end by 0 bases, with 26 bases between.

This chain connects TRBV4-1 to TRBJ2-7; TRBD1 aligns across 10 bases. This CDR3 spans 18 amino acids. J gave up 7 bases and V 0 bases, and 15 bases lay outside the gene matches. Germline-derived CDR1 and CDR2 are MGHRA and YSYEKL. CDR3 nucleotides: TGCGCCAGCAGCCAAGAGGTTGGGGGGACAGGGGTCAGTGGGGAGCAGTACTTC. It is translated as CASSQEVGGTGVSGEQYF.

A note on this clone: Distinct nucleotide sequences in the sample also encode this CDR3. V and J are TRBV7-2 and TRBJ2-7; perhaps TRBD2 as D (7 bases). In germline, CDR1 is SGHTA, CDR2 FQGNSA. This CDR3 region has 14 residues. V gave up 1 base and J gave up 3 bases, with 10 bases separating them. As DNA, the CDR3 is TGTGCCAGCAGCTTAGGCGGGGGCCTCTACGAGCAGTACTTC. This gives the protein CASSLGGGLYEQYF.

J is TRBJ2-7 and V is TRBV19, with 7 nucleotides matching TRBD2. V was pared by 4 bases and J by 2 bases, with 2 bases of the junction left unmatched. The CDR3 totals 13 residues. Per the germline V gene, CDR1 is LNHDA and CDR2 is SQIVND (reference sequence). CDR3: CASSSGSTYEQYF. CDR3 sequence (DNA): TGTGCCAGTAGTAGCGGGAGCACCTACGAGCAGTACTTC.

The chain joins TRBV27 to TRBJ1-5; D uncertain. The CDR3 is made up of 17 amino acids. The ends were cut back, 3 bases at V and 0 bases at J, with 15 bases in the middle. Germline assignment: CDR1 MNHEY and CDR2 SMNVEV (reference sequence). The CDR3 sequence is CASSLVGSEGSNQPQHF. CDR3 bases: TGTGCCAGCAGTTTGGTTGGGTCCGAGGGTAGCAATCAGCCCCAGCATTTT.

The sample holds a few counts of this clone. This chain uses TRBV4-2 with TRBJ1-4, with D hard to call. The CDR3 spans 14 residues. V gave up 0 bases and J gave up 8 bases, with 10 bases separating them. Germline CDR1 is LGHNA and CDR2 is YNFKEQ. The CDR3 spells CASSQEIRAEKLFF. The CDR3 DNA is TGTGCCAGCAGCCAAGAAATACGAGCAGAAAAACTGTTTTTT.

V is TRBV19 and J is TRBJ1-1, with TRBD1 identical over 7 bases. Germline V lookup: CDR1 LNHDA, CDR2 SQIVND (reference sequence). This CDR3 region has 16 residues. Trimming took 5 bases from V and 4 from J; bases not matched to a gene: 13. CDR3 in amino acids: CASSVRQGLAGTEAFF. As DNA, the CDR3 is TGTGCCAGTAGTGTGCGACAGGGATTGGCGGGCACTGAAGCTTTCTTT.